This is a list of T cell receptor beta chains from one sample in a study of CD8+ T cells in alopecia areata. Assay: immunoSEQ multiplex PCR; the TCRdb copy retains only in-frame clones and omits some. This table has about 300,000 clones, 58% appearing once. Specimen: CD4+ T cells sorted from blood, collected at week 24, from a patient treated with tofacitinib. These receptors originate from a human donor with alopecia areata. CDR3s include the opening cysteine and the closing phenylalanine or tryptophan. A D gene is named only where the DNA matches it firmly. Expanded clones get a size class; other rows say once, few or many, or leave the size out.

d_call: TRBD1; clone_size: .; v_call: TRBV4-2; j_call: TRBJ1-1; cdr3_aa: CASSQEDRSYTEAFF; cdr3_nt: TGTGCCAGCAGCCAAGAGGACAGGTCCTACACTGAAGCTTTCTTT
d_call: TRBD1; clone_size: .; v_call: TRBV7-9; j_call: TRBJ2-7; cdr3_aa: CASSSVRGQGAYEQYF; cdr3_nt: TGTGCCAGCAGCTCGGTCCGGGGACAGGGAGCGTACGAGCAGTACTTC
d_call: .; clone_size: .; v_call: TRBV7-2; j_call: TRBJ1-2; cdr3_aa: CASSSRQGGYTF; cdr3_nt: TGTGCCAGCAGCTCCCGGCAGGGCGGCTACACCTTC
d_call: TRBD1; clone_size: .; v_call: TRBV7-9; j_call: TRBJ1-2; cdr3_aa: CASSARDRGDYGYTF; cdr3_nt: TGTGCCAGCAGCGCCCGGGACAGGGGGGACTATGGCTACACCTTC
d_call: TRBD1; clone_size: few; v_call: TRBV7-9; j_call: TRBJ2-5; cdr3_aa: CASSLSGQRGETQYF; cdr3_nt: TGTGCCAGCAGCTTATCGGGACAGAGAGGGGAGACCCAGTACTTC
d_call: TRBD1; clone_size: .; v_call: TRBV30; j_call: TRBJ2-5; cdr3_aa: CAWSVHRGHETQYF; cdr3_nt: TGTGCCTGGAGTGTACACAGGGGGCACGAGACCCAGTACTTC
d_call: TRBD1; clone_size: .; v_call: TRBV27; j_call: TRBJ2-7; cdr3_aa: CASGRTGSTYEQYF; cdr3_nt: TGTGCCAGCGGCCGGACAGGGAGCACCTACGAGCAGTACTTC
d_call: .; clone_size: .; v_call: TRBV30; j_call: TRBJ2-1; cdr3_aa: CAWSLRGAGEQFF; cdr3_nt: TGTGCCTGGAGTCTCAGGGGGGCCGGCGAGCAGTTCTTC
d_call: .; clone_size: .; v_call: TRBV30; j_call: TRBJ1-4; cdr3_aa: CAWSRSYSTNEKLFF; cdr3_nt: TGTGCCTGGAGTCGGTCCTATTCAACTAATGAAAAACTGTTTTTT
d_call: .; clone_size: .; v_call: TRBV14; j_call: TRBJ2-3; cdr3_aa: CASSQERRGNTDTQYF; cdr3_nt: TGTGCCAGCAGCCAAGAGCGACGGGGGAACACAGATACGCAGTATTTT
d_call: TRBD2; clone_size: .; v_call: TRBV7-9; j_call: TRBJ2-3; cdr3_aa: CASSPSGGPSTDTQYF; cdr3_nt: TGTGCCAGCAGTCCTAGCGGGGGGCCTTCCACAGATACGCAGTATTTT
d_call: TRBD1; clone_size: .; v_call: TRBV4-1; j_call: TRBJ1-4; cdr3_aa: CASSRNSGGEYEKLFF; cdr3_nt: TGCGCCAGCAGCCGTAACTCAGGGGGCGAATATGAAAAACTGTTTTTT
d_call: .; clone_size: .; v_call: TRBV5-4; j_call: TRBJ2-2; cdr3_aa: CASRPGHSNTGELFF; cdr3_nt: TGTGCCAGCAGGCCGGGACACTCGAACACCGGGGAGCTGTTTTTT
d_call: .; clone_size: .; v_call: TRBV30; j_call: TRBJ1-1; cdr3_aa: CAWSLELGNTEAFF; cdr3_nt: TGTGCCTGGAGTCTGGAATTGGGGAACACTGAAGCTTTCTTT
d_call: .; clone_size: few; v_call: TRBV29-1; j_call: TRBJ1-6; cdr3_aa: CSVGGDFGSPLHF; cdr3_nt: TGCAGCGTTGGAGGCGATTTCGGTTCACCCCTCCACTTT
d_call: .; clone_size: few; v_call: TRBV4-3; j_call: TRBJ1-2; cdr3_aa: CASSQDGYTLYGYTF; cdr3_nt: TGCGCCAGCAGCCAAGACGGTTACACTCTCTATGGCTACACCTTC
d_call: .; clone_size: .; v_call: TRBV6-5; j_call: TRBJ2-1; cdr3_aa: CASTSDLPGDNEQFF; cdr3_nt: TGTGCCAGCACCTCGGACTTACCGGGCGACAATGAGCAGTTCTTC
d_call: TRBD1; clone_size: .; v_call: TRBV27; j_call: TRBJ1-5; cdr3_aa: CASSLSGTGVQPQHF; cdr3_nt: TGTGCCAGCAGTTTATCGGGTACAGGGGTACAGCCCCAGCATTTT
d_call: .; clone_size: .; v_call: TRBV29-1; j_call: TRBJ2-7; cdr3_aa: CSFSRSGKGYEQYF; cdr3_nt: TGCAGCTTTTCAAGGTCTGGGAAGGGGTACGAGCAGTACTTC
d_call: .; clone_size: .; v_call: TRBV4-1; j_call: TRBJ2-3; cdr3_aa: CASSQAQTTDTQYF; cdr3_nt: TGCGCCAGCAGCCAAGCACAGACCACAGATACGCAGTATTTT
d_call: .; clone_size: .; v_call: TRBV2; j_call: TRBJ1-1; cdr3_aa: CASSPRSGNEAFF; cdr3_nt: TGTGCCAGCAGCCCGAGGTCGGGCAATGAAGCTTTCTTT
d_call: .; clone_size: .; v_call: TRBV7-2; j_call: TRBJ1-5; cdr3_aa: CASSRDRRQPQHF; cdr3_nt: TGTGCCAGCAGCCGTGACCGCCGGCAGCCCCAGCATTTT
d_call: .; clone_size: few; v_call: TRBV5-5; j_call: TRBJ2-3; cdr3_aa: CASSLMSDTQYF; cdr3_nt: TGTGCCAGCAGCTTGATGTCAGATACGCAGTATTTT
d_call: TRBD1; clone_size: few; v_call: TRBV18; j_call: TRBJ2-3; cdr3_aa: CASSPPGQQDTQYF; cdr3_nt: TGTGCCAGCTCACCCCCGGGACAGCAAGATACGCAGTATTTT
d_call: .; clone_size: few; v_call: TRBV2; j_call: TRBJ2-1; cdr3_aa: CASSEVSEGEQFF; cdr3_nt: TGTGCCAGCAGTGAAGTATCAGAGGGTGAGCAGTTCTTC
d_call: TRBD1; clone_size: .; v_call: TRBV2; j_call: TRBJ2-5; cdr3_aa: CASRGDREETQYF; cdr3_nt: TGTGCCAGCAGGGGAGACAGGGAAGAGACCCAGTACTTC
d_call: .; clone_size: .; v_call: TRBV7-9; j_call: TRBJ1-6; cdr3_aa: CASSFRQVGSRAHSPLHF; cdr3_nt: TGTGCCAGCAGCTTTAGACAGGTGGGCTCCCGTGCCCATTCACCCCTCCACTTT
d_call: TRBD1; clone_size: .; v_call: TRBV6-6; j_call: TRBJ1-1; cdr3_aa: CASSYRTGPKNTEAFF; cdr3_nt: TGTGCCAGCAGTTATCGGACAGGGCCTAAGAACACTGAAGCTTTCTTT
d_call: TRBD1; clone_size: .; v_call: TRBV30; j_call: TRBJ1-1; cdr3_aa: CAWIAPGGFGSEAFF; cdr3_nt: TGTGCCTGGATAGCCCCAGGGGGCTTCGGAAGTGAAGCTTTCTTT
d_call: TRBD1; clone_size: .; v_call: TRBV5-1; j_call: TRBJ2-7; cdr3_aa: CASSFPGQGYEQYF; cdr3_nt: TGCGCCAGCAGCTTCCCGGGACAGGGCTACGAGCAGTACTTC
d_call: TRBD1; clone_size: .; v_call: TRBV29-1; j_call: TRBJ2-2; cdr3_aa: CSTNEGTGSGELFF; cdr3_nt: TGCAGCACAAACGAGGGGACAGGGTCCGGGGAGCTGTTTTTT
d_call: TRBD2; clone_size: .; v_call: TRBV30; j_call: TRBJ2-1; cdr3_aa: CAWRGGYAGGEQFF; cdr3_nt: TGTGCCTGGCGGGGGGGGTATGCGGGTGGCGAGCAGTTCTTC
d_call: TRBD2; clone_size: .; v_call: TRBV7-3; j_call: TRBJ2-3; cdr3_aa: CASSLRGVSTDTQYF; cdr3_nt: TGTGCCAGCAGCTTACGGGGGGTGAGCACAGATACGCAGTATTTT
d_call: .; clone_size: .; v_call: TRBV7-9; j_call: TRBJ1-2; cdr3_aa: CASTPMGPNYGYTF; cdr3_nt: TGTGCCAGCACCCCCATGGGACCTAACTATGGCTACACCTTC
d_call: TRBD2; clone_size: few; v_call: TRBV5-1; j_call: TRBJ2-5; cdr3_aa: CASSPSASGGYQETQYF; cdr3_nt: TGCGCCAGCAGCCCCTCGGCTAGCGGGGGCTACCAAGAGACCCAGTACTTC